Sequencing of this T cell receptor (beta chain) was carried out in a study of T cell responses to AZD1222 COVID-19 vaccine. The study's findings and limits: Samples come after the peak T cell response, not at day 14. Clonal diversity may have been underestimated, and the donors were mostly white British, with more females than males.

Worth noting for this clone: Its cognate antigen is unknown.

Trimming left V 5 bases short and J 7 bases short, with 12 bases between. In germline, CDR1 is LNHDA, CDR2 SQIVND (reference sequence). The CDR3 extends over 13 amino acids. Sequencing was performed with immunoSEQ multiplex PCR; in TCRdb, only in-frame clones are kept and a portion is missing. Altogether roughly 50,000 clones are present, roughly nine tenths being singletons, with the ten largest covering around 13%. The J gene is TRBJ1-5, the V gene TRBV19; D might be TRBD1 (6 bases). The origin of this receptor is an adult who received the AZD1222 COVID-19 vaccine. The sample was peripheral blood, taken 28 days after the second AZD1222 dose. In DNA form, the CDR3 reads TGTGCCAGTAGTGACAGGCTCGGACAGCCCCAGCATTTT. This encodes CASSDRLGQPQHF.